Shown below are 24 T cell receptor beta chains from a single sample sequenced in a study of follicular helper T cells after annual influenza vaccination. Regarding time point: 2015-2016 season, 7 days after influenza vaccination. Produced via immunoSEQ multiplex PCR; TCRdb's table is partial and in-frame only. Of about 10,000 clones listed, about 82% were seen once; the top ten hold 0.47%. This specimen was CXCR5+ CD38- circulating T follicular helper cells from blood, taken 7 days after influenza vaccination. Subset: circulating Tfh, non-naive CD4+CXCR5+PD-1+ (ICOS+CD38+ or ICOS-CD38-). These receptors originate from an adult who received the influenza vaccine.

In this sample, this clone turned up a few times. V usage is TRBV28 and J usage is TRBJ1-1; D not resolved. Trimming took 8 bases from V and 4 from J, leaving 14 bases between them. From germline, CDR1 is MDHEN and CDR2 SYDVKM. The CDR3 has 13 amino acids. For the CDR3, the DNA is TGTGCCAGCCGGAGGACCCTGGGCACTGAAGCTTTCTTT. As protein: CASRRTLGTEAFF.

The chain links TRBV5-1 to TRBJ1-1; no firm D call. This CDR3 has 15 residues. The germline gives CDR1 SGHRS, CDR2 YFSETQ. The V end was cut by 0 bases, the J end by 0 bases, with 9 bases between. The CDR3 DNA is TGCGCCAGCAGCTTGGATCCGGGGATGAACACTGAAGCTTTCTTT. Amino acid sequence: CASSLDPGMNTEAFF.

CDR3 sequence (DNA): TGCGCCAGCAGCTTGACGGTGACAGGGTATGACAATGAGCAGTTCTTC. It is translated as CASSLTVTGYDNEQFF. This chain uses TRBV5-1 with TRBJ2-1; 7 bases map to TRBD1. Germline V gene data show CDR1 as SGHRS and CDR2 as YFSETQ. The CDR3 is made up of 16 amino acids. The ends lost 1 base at V and 5 bases at J; junction bases unmatched: 9.

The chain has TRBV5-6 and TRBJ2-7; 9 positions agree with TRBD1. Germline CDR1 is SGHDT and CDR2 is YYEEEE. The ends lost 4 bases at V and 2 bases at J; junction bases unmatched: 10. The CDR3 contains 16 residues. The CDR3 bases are TGTGCCAGCAGCCAGGCGAACAGGGGGCGTACCTACGAGCAGTACTTC. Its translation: CASSQANRGRTYEQYF. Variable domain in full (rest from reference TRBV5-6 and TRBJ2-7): DAGVTQSPTHLIKTRGQQVTLRCSPKSGHDTVSWYQQALGQGPQFIFQYYEEEERQRGNFPDRFSGHQFPNYSSELNVNALLLGDSALYLCASSQANRGRTYEQYFGPGTRLTVT.

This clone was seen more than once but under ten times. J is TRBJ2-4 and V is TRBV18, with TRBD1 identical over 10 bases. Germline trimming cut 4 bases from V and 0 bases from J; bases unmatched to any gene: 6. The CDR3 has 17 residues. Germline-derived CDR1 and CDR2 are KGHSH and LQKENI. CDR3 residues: CASSLSGTGEAKNIQYF. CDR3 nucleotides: TGTGCCAGCTCACTTTCCGGGACAGGGGAAGCCAAAAACATTCAGTACTTC.

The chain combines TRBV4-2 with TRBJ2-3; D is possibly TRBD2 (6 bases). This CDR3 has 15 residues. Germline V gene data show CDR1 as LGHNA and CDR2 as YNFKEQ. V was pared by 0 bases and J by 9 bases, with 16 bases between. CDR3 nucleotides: TGTGCCAGCAGCCAAGACGGGACTGGGAGTCGAACGCAGTATTTT. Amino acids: CASSQDGTGSRTQYF.

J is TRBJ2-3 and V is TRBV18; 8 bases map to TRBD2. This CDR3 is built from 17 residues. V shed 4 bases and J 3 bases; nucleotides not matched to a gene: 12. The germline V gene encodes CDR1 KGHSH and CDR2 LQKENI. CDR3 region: CASSRILAGGGTDTQYF. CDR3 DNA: TGTGCCAGCTCACGAATTCTCGCGGGGGGTGGAACAGATACGCAGTATTTT.

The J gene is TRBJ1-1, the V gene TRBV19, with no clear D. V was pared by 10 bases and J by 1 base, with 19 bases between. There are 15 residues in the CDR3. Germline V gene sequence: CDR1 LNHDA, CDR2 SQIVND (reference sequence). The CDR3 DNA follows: TGTGCCACCAAAGGTGTAGTTCGTTGGAACACTGAAGCTTTCTTT. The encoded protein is CATKGVVRWNTEAFF. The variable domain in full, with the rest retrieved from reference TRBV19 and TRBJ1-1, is DGGITQSPKYLFRKEGQNVTLSCEQNLNHDAMYWYRQDPGQGLRLIYYSQIVNDFQKGDIAEGYSVSREKKESFPLTVTSAQKNPTAFYLCATKGVVRWNTEAFFGQGTRLTVV.

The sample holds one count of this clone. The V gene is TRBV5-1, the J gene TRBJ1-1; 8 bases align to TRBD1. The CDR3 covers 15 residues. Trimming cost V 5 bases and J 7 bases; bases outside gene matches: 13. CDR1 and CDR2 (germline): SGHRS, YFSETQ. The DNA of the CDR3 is TGCGCCAGCAGTTTAACCGGGACAGGAGGGGGTGAAGCTTTCTTT. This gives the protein CASSLTGTGGGEAFF.

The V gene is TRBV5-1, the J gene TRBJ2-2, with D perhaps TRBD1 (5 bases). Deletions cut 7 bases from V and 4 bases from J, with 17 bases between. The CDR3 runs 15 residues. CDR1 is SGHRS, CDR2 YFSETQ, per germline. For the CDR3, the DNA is TGCGCCAGCCGCGCGTTACAGGCGACCACCGGGGAGCTGTTTTTT. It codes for CASRALQATTGELFF.

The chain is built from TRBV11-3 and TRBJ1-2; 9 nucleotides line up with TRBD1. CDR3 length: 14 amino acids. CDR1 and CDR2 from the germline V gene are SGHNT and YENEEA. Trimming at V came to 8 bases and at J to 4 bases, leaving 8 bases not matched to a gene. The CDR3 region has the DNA TGTGCCAGCCCAGGGACAGGGAGATCCTATGGCTACACCTTC. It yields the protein CASPGTGRSYGYTF. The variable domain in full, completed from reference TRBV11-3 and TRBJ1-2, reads EAGVVQSPRYKIIEKKQPVAFWCNPISGHNTLYWYLQNLGQGPELLIRYENEEAVDDSQLPKDRFSAERLKGVDSTLKIQPAELGDSAVYLCASPGTGRSYGYTFGSGTRLTVV.

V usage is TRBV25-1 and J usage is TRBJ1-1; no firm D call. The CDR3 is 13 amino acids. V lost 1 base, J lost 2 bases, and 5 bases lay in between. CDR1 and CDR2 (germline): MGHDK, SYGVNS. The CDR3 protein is CASSELSNTEAFF. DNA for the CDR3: TGTGCCAGCAGTGAATTGTCCAACACTGAAGCTTTCTTT. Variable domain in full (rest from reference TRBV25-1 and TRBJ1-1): EADIYQTPRYLVIGTGKKITLECSQTMGHDKMYWYQQDPGMELHLIHYSYGVNSTEKGDLSSESTVSRIRTEHFPLTLESARPSHTSQYLCASSELSNTEAFFGQGTRLTVV.

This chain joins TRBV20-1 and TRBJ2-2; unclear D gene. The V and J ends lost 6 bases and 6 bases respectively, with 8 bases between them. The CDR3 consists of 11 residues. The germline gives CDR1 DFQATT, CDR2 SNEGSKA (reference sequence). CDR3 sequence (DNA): TGCAGTGCGCACGCCTCCGGGGAGCTGTTTTTT. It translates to CSAHASGELFF.

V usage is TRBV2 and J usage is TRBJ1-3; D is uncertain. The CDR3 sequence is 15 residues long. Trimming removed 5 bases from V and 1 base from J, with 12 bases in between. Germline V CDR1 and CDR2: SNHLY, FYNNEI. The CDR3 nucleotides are TGTGCCAGCAGTCGAAGGGCAGGTTCTGGAAACACCATATATTTT. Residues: CASSRRAGSGNTIYF.

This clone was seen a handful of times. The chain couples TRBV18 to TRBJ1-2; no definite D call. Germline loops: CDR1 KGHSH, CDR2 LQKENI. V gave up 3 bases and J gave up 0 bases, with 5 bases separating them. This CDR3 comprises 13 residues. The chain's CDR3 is CASSPGANYGYTF. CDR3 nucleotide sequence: TGTGCCAGCTCACCCGGAGCTAACTATGGCTACACCTTC.

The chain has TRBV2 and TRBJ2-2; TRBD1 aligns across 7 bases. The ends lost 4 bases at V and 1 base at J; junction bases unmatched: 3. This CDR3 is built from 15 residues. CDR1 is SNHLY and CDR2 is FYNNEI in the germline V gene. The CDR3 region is CASSVDRVNTGELFF. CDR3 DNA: TGTGCCAGCAGTGTTGACAGGGTGAACACCGGGGAGCTGTTTTTT.

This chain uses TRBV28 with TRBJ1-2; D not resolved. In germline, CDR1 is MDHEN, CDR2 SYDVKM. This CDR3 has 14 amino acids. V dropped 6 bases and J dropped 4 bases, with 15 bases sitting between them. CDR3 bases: TGTGCCAGCAGGCCTTCTCTCGAGGGCTATGGCTACACCTTC. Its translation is CASRPSLEGYGYTF.

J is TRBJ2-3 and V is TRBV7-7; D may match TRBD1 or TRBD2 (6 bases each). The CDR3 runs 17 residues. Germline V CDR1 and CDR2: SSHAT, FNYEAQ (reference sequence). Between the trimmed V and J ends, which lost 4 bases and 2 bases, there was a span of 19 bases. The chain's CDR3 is CASSSKGGPGYTDTQYF. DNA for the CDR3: TGTGCCAGCAGCTCCAAAGGGGGGCCGGGGTACACAGATACGCAGTATTTT.

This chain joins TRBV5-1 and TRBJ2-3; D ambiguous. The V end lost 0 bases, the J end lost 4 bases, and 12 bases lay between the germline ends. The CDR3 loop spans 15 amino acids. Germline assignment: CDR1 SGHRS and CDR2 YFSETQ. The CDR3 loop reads CASSLAAAQADTQYF. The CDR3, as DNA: TGCGCCAGCAGCTTGGCCGCAGCCCAGGCAGATACGCAGTATTTT.

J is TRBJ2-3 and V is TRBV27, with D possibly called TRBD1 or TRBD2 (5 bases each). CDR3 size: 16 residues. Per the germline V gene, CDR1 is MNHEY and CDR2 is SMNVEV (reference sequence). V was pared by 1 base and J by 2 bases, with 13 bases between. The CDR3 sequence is CASSLLRGRNTDTQYF. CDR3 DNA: TGTGCCAGCAGTTTATTAAGGGGACGGAACACAGATACGCAGTATTTT.

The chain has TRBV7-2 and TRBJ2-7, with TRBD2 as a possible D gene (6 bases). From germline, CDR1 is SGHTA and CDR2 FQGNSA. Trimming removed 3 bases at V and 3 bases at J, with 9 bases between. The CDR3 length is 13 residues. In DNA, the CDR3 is TGTGCCAGCAGCTTTCCGACTAGCTACGAGCAGTACTTC. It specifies CASSFPTSYEQYF.

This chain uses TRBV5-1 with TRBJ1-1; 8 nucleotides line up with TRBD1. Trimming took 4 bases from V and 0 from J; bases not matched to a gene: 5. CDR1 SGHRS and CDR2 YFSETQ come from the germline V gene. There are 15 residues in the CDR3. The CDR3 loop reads CASSRTGGMNTEAFF. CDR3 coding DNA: TGCGCCAGCAGCCGAACAGGGGGTATGAACACTGAAGCTTTCTTT.

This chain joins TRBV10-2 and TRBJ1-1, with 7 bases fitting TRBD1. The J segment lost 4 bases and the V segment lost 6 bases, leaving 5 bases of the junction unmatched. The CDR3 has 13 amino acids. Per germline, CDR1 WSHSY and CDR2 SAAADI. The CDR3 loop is CASRTGKGTEAFF. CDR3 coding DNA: TGCGCCAGCAGGACAGGGAAAGGCACTGAAGCTTTCTTT.

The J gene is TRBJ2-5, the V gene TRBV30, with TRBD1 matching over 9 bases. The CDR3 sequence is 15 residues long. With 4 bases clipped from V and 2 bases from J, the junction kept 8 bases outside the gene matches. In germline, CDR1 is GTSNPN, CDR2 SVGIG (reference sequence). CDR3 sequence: CAWMGGQGIQETQYF. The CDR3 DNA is TGTGCCTGGATGGGGGGACAGGGCATACAAGAGACCCAGTACTTC.